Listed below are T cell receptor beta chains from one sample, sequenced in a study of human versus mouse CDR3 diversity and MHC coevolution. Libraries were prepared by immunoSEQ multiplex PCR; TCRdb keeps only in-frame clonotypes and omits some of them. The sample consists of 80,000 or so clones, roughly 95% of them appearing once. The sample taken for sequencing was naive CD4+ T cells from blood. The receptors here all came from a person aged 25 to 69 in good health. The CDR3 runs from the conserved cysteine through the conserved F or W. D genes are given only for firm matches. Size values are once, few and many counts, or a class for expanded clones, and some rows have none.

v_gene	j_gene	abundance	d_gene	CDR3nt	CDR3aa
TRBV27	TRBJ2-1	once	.	TGTGCCAGCAGTTTAGACGGGGGCTCCTACAATGAGCAGTTCTTC	CASSLDGGSYNEQFF
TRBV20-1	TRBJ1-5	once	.	TGCAGTGCCACCAGGGATCAGCCCCAGCATTTT	CSATRDQPQHF
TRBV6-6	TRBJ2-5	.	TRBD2	TGTGCCAGCAACAACCGAGCGGGAGGGAGGGAGACCCAGTACTTC	CASNNRAGGRETQYF
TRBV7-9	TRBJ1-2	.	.	TGTCCCAGCAGCTTACTCTCTTCGGGGGAATCTGGCTACACCTTC	CPSSLLSSGESGYTF
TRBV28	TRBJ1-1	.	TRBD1	TGTGCCAGCAGCCGCCGACAGGGGGCTAGCACTGAAGCTTTCTTT	CASSRRQGASTEAFF
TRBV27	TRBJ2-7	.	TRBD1	TGTGCCAGCAGTCAACAGGGGGCTTCATGGGAGCAGTACTTC	CASSQQGASWEQYF
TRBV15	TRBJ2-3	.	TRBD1	TGTGCCACCAGCCGGGACAGGGGGCCAGATACGCAGTATTTT	CATSRDRGPDTQYF
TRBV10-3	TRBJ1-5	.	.	TGTGCCATCCAGGACATACTAAATCAGCCCCAGCATTTT	CAIQDILNQPQHF
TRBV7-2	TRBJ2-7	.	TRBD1	TGTGCCAGCAGCTTAGTAGGGGGACAGGCCCCCTCCTACGAGCAGTACTTC	CASSLVGGQAPSYEQYF
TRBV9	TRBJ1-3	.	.	TGTGCCAGCAGCGGGGCGGGGGAGAGGCACACCATATATTTT	CASSGAGERHTIYF
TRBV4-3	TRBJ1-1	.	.	TGCGCCAGCAGCCACCCCGGACCCGGGGGACCTGAAGCTTTCTTT	CASSHPGPGGPEAFF
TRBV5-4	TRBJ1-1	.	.	TGTGCCAGCAGCTTTCTGGGGAGAAGCACTGAAGCTTTCTTT	CASSFLGRSTEAFF
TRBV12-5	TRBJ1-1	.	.	TGTGCTAGTGGTTTGGTTCATATAACCGGGAGAAACACTGAAGCTTTCTTT	CASGLVHITGRNTEAFF
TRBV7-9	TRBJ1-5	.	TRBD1	TGTGCCAGCAGCCCCGAGGGACAGATCGTTCAGCCCCAGCATTTT	CASSPEGQIVQPQHF
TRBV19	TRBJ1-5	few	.	TGTGCCAGTAGTATCTCAGGGCAGAGCAATCAGCCCCAGCATTTT	CASSISGQSNQPQHF
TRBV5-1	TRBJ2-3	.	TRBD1	TGCGCCAGCAGCTTGGAAAGGGACAGCCGGAGCACAGATACGCAGTATTTT	CASSLERDSRSTDTQYF
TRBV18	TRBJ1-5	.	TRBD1	TGTGCCAGCTCACAGGGACAGGGCGGACAGCCCCAGCATTTT	CASSQGQGGQPQHF
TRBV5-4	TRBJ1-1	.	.	TGTGCCAGCAGCTTGACGGGAGCGGCGAACACTGAAGCTTTCTTT	CASSLTGAANTEAFF
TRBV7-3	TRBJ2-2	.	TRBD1	TGTGCCAGCAGCTTATTTCCGACCGGAACAGGGGGGACCGGGGAGCTGTTTTTT	CASSLFPTGTGGTGELFF
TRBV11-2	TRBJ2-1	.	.	TGTGCCAGCAGCGCAGTGGAGGGGGCCCCCTACAATGAGCAGTTCTTC	CASSAVEGAPYNEQFF
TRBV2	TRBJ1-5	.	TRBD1	TGTGCCAGCACGGGACAGGCCAGCAGCAATCAGCCCCAGCATTTT	CASTGQASSNQPQHF
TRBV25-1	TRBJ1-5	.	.	TGTGCCAGCAGTGAACCCGGAGGCAATCAGCCCCAGCATTTT	CASSEPGGNQPQHF
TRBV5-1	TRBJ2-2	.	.	TGCGCCAGCACGGCCTTCCAACAGAGCACCGGGGAGCTGTTTTTT	CASTAFQQSTGELFF
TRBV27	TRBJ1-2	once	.	TGTGCCAGCAGTTTAATAGGGGAAGGCTATGGCTACACCTTC	CASSLIGEGYGYTF
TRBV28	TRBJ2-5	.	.	TGTGCCAGCAGACGGGACAGTCTTCGCGGGGTGGGCAAAGAGACCCAGTACTTC	CASRRDSLRGVGKETQYF
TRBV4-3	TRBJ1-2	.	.	TGCGCCAGCAGCCAAGACCAAGGGTGGACTTACTATGGCTACACCTTC	CASSQDQGWTYYGYTF
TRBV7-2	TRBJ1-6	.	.	TGTGCCAGCAGCGCCTCACAGGGACGAAATTCACCCCTCCACTTT	CASSASQGRNSPLHF
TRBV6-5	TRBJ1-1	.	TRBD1	TGTGCCAGCAGTTTTAGGGGGCTGGACACTGAAGCTTTCTTT	CASSFRGLDTEAFF
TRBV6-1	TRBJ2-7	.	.	TGTGCCAGCAGTGAACAGGGGAGCTCCTACGAGCAGTACTTC	CASSEQGSSYEQYF
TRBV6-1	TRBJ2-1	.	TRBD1	TGTGCCAGCAGTCCAAGACAGGGTGGTTTCAATGAGCAGTTCTTC	CASSPRQGGFNEQFF
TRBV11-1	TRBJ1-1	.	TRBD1	TGTGCCAGCAGCTCGGGACAGGGAGGCACTGAAGCTTTCTTT	CASSSGQGGTEAFF
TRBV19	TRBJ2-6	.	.	TGTGCCAGTAGCTTCAGAAGCTCTGGGGCCAACGTCCTGACTTTC	CASSFRSSGANVLTF
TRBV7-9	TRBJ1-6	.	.	TGTGCCAGCAGCTTAGTGGGAGGGGGTAATTCACCCCTCCACTTT	CASSLVGGGNSPLHF
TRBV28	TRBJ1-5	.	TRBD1	TGTGCCAGCAGCCGGACAGGGACTGGCCAGCCCCAGCATTTT	CASSRTGTGQPQHF
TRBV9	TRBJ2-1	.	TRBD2	TGTGCCAGCAGCGTGACTAGCGGGAGCTCCTACAATGAGCAGTTCTTC	CASSVTSGSSYNEQFF
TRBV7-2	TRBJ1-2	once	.	TGTGCCAGCAGTCCTCAGGGTACAGCTAACTATGGCTACACCTTC	CASSPQGTANYGYTF
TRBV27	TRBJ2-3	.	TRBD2	TGTGCCAGCAGTCCACCGGGACTAGCGGGAGGGCCTGTTACGCAGTATTTT	CASSPPGLAGGPVTQYF
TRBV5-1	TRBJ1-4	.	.	TGCGCCAGCAGCTTGGGAAATAGCGCCGATGAAAAACTGTTTTTT	CASSLGNSADEKLFF
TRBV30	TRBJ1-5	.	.	TGTGCCTGGAGTGTAGTAGGCAATCAGCCCCAGCATTTT	CAWSVVGNQPQHF
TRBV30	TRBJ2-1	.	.	TGTGCCTGGAGTGGGCGGGCATCGGGGGAGCAGTTCTTC	CAWSGRASGEQFF
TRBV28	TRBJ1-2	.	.	TGTGCCAGCATTACGGACAGAAACTATGGCTACACCTTC	CASITDRNYGYTF
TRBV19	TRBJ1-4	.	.	TGTGCCAGTAGTATAAACGAACTCCGAACTAATGAAAAACTGTTTTTT	CASSINELRTNEKLFF
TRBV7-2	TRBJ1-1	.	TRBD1	TGTGCCAGCAGTCGACAGGGCGAGCGAACTGAAGCTTTCTTT	CASSRQGERTEAFF
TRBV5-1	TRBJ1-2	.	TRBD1	TGCGCCAGCAGCTTCATCGGACAGGGCCATGGCTACACCTTC	CASSFIGQGHGYTF
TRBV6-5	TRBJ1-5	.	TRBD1	TGTGCCAGCAGTAGGGACAGGGCACAGCCCCAGCATTTT	CASSRDRAQPQHF
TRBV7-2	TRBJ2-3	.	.	TGTGCCAGCAGCTTGCGGGCTAGCAGTTCTAGCACAGATACGCAGTATTTT	CASSLRASSSSTDTQYF